This T cell receptor beta chain came from a study of shared clonotypes between healthy human individuals. The overall study: Plates per donor: three CD4 naive, three CD4 memory, two CD8 naive, one CD8 memory. Study outcomes and limitations: Expectations were that clonotype sharing among donors would be affected by sequencing depth. Only blood underwent sampling, and tissue repertoires likely differ.

Assay used: immunoSEQ multiplex PCR; TCRdb lists only in-frame clones, some missing. The sample carries a few million clones, under 97% recorded once. With 5 bases removed from V and 0 bases from J, the gap between germline ends came to 8 bases. CDR3 length: 13 amino acids. Germline V gives CDR1 MNHEY, CDR2 SVGAGI. The study enrolled healthy HIV-negative adults without recent acute infections or vaccinations as donors. A word on this clone: The antigen remains unidentified.

Input material: naive CD4+ T cells sorted from blood. Described subset: CD45RA+ positively selected. The origin of this receptor is a man in his late teens or twenties in good health. The chain has TRBV6-5 and TRBJ2-7; D remains unclear. This CDR3 is CASSTDTSYEQYF. In nucleotides, the CDR3 is TGTGCCAGCAGTACCGACACCTCCTACGAGCAGTACTTC.